One and the same sample provided the 27 T cell receptor beta chains below, sequenced in a study of CD8 T cells in ankylosing spondylitis (TCRdb year 2017). Preparation of the library involved 5' RACE. TCRdb lists the instrument as Illumina HiSeq 2500. Using fastp at Q25 and MiXCR, TCRdb reprocessed the public reads and kept productive beta chains. Duplicate CDR3 protein sequences are folded into a single record with the most common DNA and genes. Here the sample has approximately 240,000 distinct CDR3 sequences; roughly a quarter occur a single time. Roughly 0.67% of the sample is held by the ten biggest clonotypes. The source material was blood, either unsorted or a sorted T cell fraction (not recorded which). These receptors were obtained from a male donor with ankylosing spondylitis or in good health (not recorded which).

This clonotype was counted only a few times. The chain joins TRBV28 to TRBJ1-6; D is possibly TRBD1 (6 bases). The CDR3 contains 14 residues. V was trimmed by 5 bases and J by 9 bases, leaving 14 bases between them. Germline-derived CDR1 and CDR2 are MDHEN and SYDVKM. The CDR3 nucleotides read TGTGCCAGCAGTACGGACAGTTTTCTTTCACCCCTCCACTTT. It encodes CASSTDSFLSPLHF.

There are a few counts of this clonotype. The V and J genes are TRBV20-1 and TRBJ2-1, with D possibly matching TRBD1 (6 bases). Germline CDR1 is DFQATT and CDR2 is SNEGSKA (reference sequence). The CDR3 loop spans 14 amino acids. V lost 6 bases and J 2 bases, leaving 14 bases between the germline ends. The CDR3 sequence: CSAHDRQTYNEQFF. Written as DNA, the CDR3 is TGCAGTGCCCATGACAGGCAGACCTACAATGAGCAGTTCTTC.

This clonotype has a count of ten or more. The CDR3 spells CASSSNGGASDTQYF. For the CDR3, the DNA is TGTGCCAGCAGTTCAAACGGGGGGGCTTCGGATACGCAGTATTTT. This sequence joins TRBV27 and TRBJ2-3, with 8 bases fitting TRBD2. This CDR3 is built from 15 residues. With 4 bases clipped from V and 6 bases from J, the junction kept 9 bases outside the gene matches. Germline V gives CDR1 MNHEY, CDR2 SMNVEV (reference sequence).

The CDR3: CSARDSLAGGWDTQYF. DNA for the CDR3: TGCAGTGCTAGAGATTCGCTAGCGGGGGGGTGGGATACGCAGTATTTT. The chain carries TRBV20-1 and TRBJ2-3; 12 bases are shared with TRBD2. The CDR3 contains 16 residues. J lost 6 bases, V lost 0 bases, and 7 bases had no gene match. Germline V gene lookup returns CDR1 DFQATT and CDR2 SNEGSKA (reference sequence).

This clonotype showed up just a few times. The rearrangement links TRBV5-1 to TRBJ2-1; D is unresolved. CDR3 length: 15 amino acids. The germline V and J ends were trimmed by 4 bases and 0 bases, with 11 bases remaining between them. CDR1 is SGHRS, CDR2 YFSETQ, per germline. The CDR3 loop reads CASSPYFSSYNEQFF. The DNA of the CDR3 is TGCGCCAGCAGCCCGTACTTCAGCTCCTACAATGAGCAGTTCTTC.

This clonotype came up a few times. This rearrangement joins TRBV20-1 to TRBJ2-7; D remains ambiguous. The CDR3 totals 13 residues. CDR1 is DFQATT, CDR2 SNEGSKA, per germline (reference sequence). V lost 6 bases, J lost 0 bases, and 12 bases lay in between. CDR3 nucleotide sequence: TGCAGTGCGCCCCTGGACGTCTCCTACGAGCAGTACTTC. Protein sequence: CSAPLDVSYEQYF.

This clonotype was seen ten or more times. The chain employs TRBV27 and TRBJ1-1; D is unresolved. V shed 6 bases and J shed 0 bases, with 11 bases lying between them. This CDR3 comprises 14 residues. Germline lookup yields CDR1 MNHEY and CDR2 SMNVEV (reference sequence). The CDR3 region has the DNA TGTGCCAGCAGCACTAACAGACTGAACACTGAAGCTTTCTTT. It is translated as CASSTNRLNTEAFF.

This clonotype came up many times. This rearrangement joins TRBV7-8 to TRBJ1-1; no definite D call. The CDR3 runs to 16 residues. Deletions cut 4 bases from V and 1 base from J, with 16 bases between. CDR1 SGHVS and CDR2 FQNEAQ come from the germline V gene. CDR3 loop: CASSSLGVLRNTEAFF. The DNA for the CDR3 is TGTGCCAGCAGCTCGCTTGGGGTGTTGAGGAACACTGAAGCTTTCTTT.

The gene calls are TRBV10-1 and TRBJ2-7; TRBD1 might be the D (5 bases). Germline values: CDR1 WNHNN, CDR2 SYGVQD (reference sequence). With 7 bases removed from V and 0 bases from J, the gap between germline ends came to 16 bases. The CDR3 totals 15 residues. The CDR3 reads CASKTQQAASYEQYF. CDR3 sequence (DNA): TGCGCCAGCAAAACCCAACAGGCGGCCTCCTACGAGCAGTACTTC.

At least ten counts were recorded for this clonotype. This chain connects TRBV10-3 to TRBJ1-6; D call uncertain. Trimming took 2 bases from V and 8 from J, leaving 4 bases between them. The CDR3 is 12 residues long. Per the germline V gene, CDR1 is ENHRY and CDR2 is SYGVKD. The CDR3 DNA reads TGTGCCATCAGTGAGGGGGATTCACCCCTCCACTTT. Its protein product is CAISEGDSPLHF.

This clonotype was counted ten times or more. The chain carries TRBV4-1 and TRBJ2-5; 9 positions match TRBD2. The V and J ends lost 1 base and 4 bases, in that order; junction bases with no gene match: 4. CDR3 size: 15 residues. Germline V gene sequence: CDR1 MGHRA, CDR2 YSYEKL. The CDR3 DNA sequence: TGCGCCAGCAGCCAAGGGGGGACTAGCCCAGAGACCCAGTACTTC. This codes for CASSQGGTSPETQYF.

The V gene is TRBV6-1, the J gene TRBJ1-1, with 9 bases matching TRBD1. The length of the CDR3 is 14 residues. CDR1 and CDR2 from the germline V gene are MNHNS and SASEGT. The trim removed 8 bases at V and 0 bases at J, leaving 4 bases unmatched. CDR3 sequence: CASGNRGLNTEAFF. In DNA, the CDR3 is TGTGCCAGCGGAAACAGGGGGCTGAACACTGAAGCTTTCTTT.

In this sample, this clonotype turned up a few times. The rearrangement links TRBV20-1 to TRBJ2-1, with D tentatively TRBD1 (7 bases). Germline lookup yields CDR1 DFQATT and CDR2 SNEGSKA (reference sequence). Trimming left V 1 base short and J 4 bases short, with 17 bases between. The CDR3 consists of 16 residues. The CDR3 region is CSARGGDRYFYNEQFF. CDR3 nucleotides: TGCAGTGCTAGAGGGGGGGACAGATACTTTTACAATGAGCAGTTCTTC.

This clonotype was seen only a few times. The genes are TRBV27 and TRBJ2-2; D remains ambiguous. The CDR3 length is 14 residues. V lost 5 bases and J lost 6, with 13 bases in between. CDR1 MNHEY and CDR2 SMNVEV come from the germline V gene (reference sequence). The DNA for the CDR3 is TGTGCCAGCAGTCCACCGAGGATGGCCGGGGAGCTGTTTTTT. Its translation: CASSPPRMAGELFF.

This clonotype was counted at least ten times. This sequence joins TRBV20-1 and TRBJ2-7; D is perhaps TRBD2 (6 bases). The V end was cut by 6 bases, the J end by 6 bases, with 18 bases between. This CDR3 comprises 13 residues. The germline V gene has CDR1 DFQATT and CDR2 SNEGSKA (reference sequence). The CDR3: CSAVVGGNIEQYF. Here the CDR3 DNA reads TGCAGTGCCGTGGTGGGGGGAAACATCGAGCAGTACTTC.

This clonotype was seen repeatedly, ten times or more. The rearrangement uses TRBV12-3 or TRBV12-4 and TRBJ1-1; TRBD1 matches 8 bases. This CDR3 has 13 residues. With V trimmed by 5 bases and J by 5 bases, 4 bases remained unmatched. The DNA for the CDR3 is TGTGCCAGCAGTAGACAGGGGTGGACTGAAGCTTTCTTT. Its translation: CASSRQGWTEAFF.

This clonotype was observed at least ten times. This rearrangement joins TRBV6-5 to TRBJ1-2, with 7 bases lining up with TRBD1. CDR1 and CDR2 (germline): MNHEY, SVGAGI. Germline trimming cut 2 bases from V and 4 bases from J; bases unmatched to any gene: 7. This CDR3 contains 15 residues. The chain's CDR3 is CASSYESGGSYGYTF. The CDR3 coding sequence is TGTGCCAGCAGTTACGAGTCAGGGGGGAGCTATGGCTACACCTTC.

The table lists this clonotype with many counts. The chain links TRBV7-9 to TRBJ2-5; no clear D. Looked up from germline, CDR1 is SEHNR and CDR2 is FQNEAQ (reference sequence). This CDR3 comprises 15 residues. V lost 3 bases, J lost 2 bases, and 13 bases lay in between. Here the CDR3 DNA reads TGTGCCAGCAGCTTCTCCTACACTAAGCAAGAGACCCAGTACTTC. This sequence encodes CASSFSYTKQETQYF.

The sample holds many counts of this clonotype. J is TRBJ2-1 and V is TRBV10-3, with D tentatively TRBD2 (5 bases). V lost 0 bases to trimming and J lost 0 bases, with 6 bases between them. The CDR3 has 15 residues. Germline V gene sequence: CDR1 ENHRY, CDR2 SYGVKD. The CDR3, as DNA: TGTGCCATCAGTGAGTCGGGGAGCTCCTACAATGAGCAGTTCTTC. Translation: CAISESGSSYNEQFF.

This clonotype was recorded only once. The V call is TRBV20-1, the J call TRBJ2-4; TRBD2 might be the D (5 bases). The CDR3 covers 16 residues. Trimming cost V 0 bases and J 0 bases, with 12 bases left between them. CDR1 is DFQATT, CDR2 SNEGSKA, per germline (reference sequence). The CDR3 loop reads CSARDPGRGAKNIQYF. The CDR3 DNA is TGCAGTGCTAGAGACCCCGGACGGGGAGCCAAAAACATTCAGTACTTC.

Comment on this clonotype: An end of the junction differs from the germline gene, which may be a read error. The genes are TRBV29-1 and TRBJ2-5; D unclear. Germline lookup yields CDR1 SQVTM and CDR2 ANQGSEA. The CDR3 totals 11 residues. CDR3 nucleotides: TGCAGCGGATGGAACCAAAAGACCCAGTACTTC. It encodes CSGWNQKTQYF.

The rearrangement links TRBV7-3 to TRBJ2-7, with D possibly being TRBD1 (6 bases). The CDR3 is made up of 14 amino acids. Germline loops: CDR1 SGHTA, CDR2 FQGTGA. V was pared by 5 bases and J by 6 bases, with 17 bases between. The CDR3: CASSLVGLGGEQYF. The CDR3, as DNA: TGTGCCAGCAGCCTCGTGGGGTTAGGGGGCGAGCAGTACTTC.

There are a few counts of this clonotype. The chain combines TRBV20-1 with TRBJ2-7, with D tentatively TRBD1 (7 bases). This CDR3 region has 14 residues. The germline CDR1 and CDR2 sequences are DFQATT and SNEGSKA (reference sequence). Trimming cost V 4 bases and J 5 bases, with 18 bases left between them. For the CDR3, the DNA is TGCAGTGCTAAGGGCAGGGGGGCAGCGGACGAGCAGTACTTC. As protein: CSAKGRGAADEQYF.

This chain links TRBV3-1 with TRBJ2-2; 8 bases align to TRBD2. CDR1 and CDR2 from the germline V gene are LGHDT and YNNKEL (reference sequence). J gave up 0 bases and V 3 bases, and 0 bases lay outside the gene matches. This CDR3 is built from 15 residues. CDR3 region: CASSQRGANTGELFF. Written as DNA, the CDR3 is TGTGCCAGCAGCCAGCGGGGGGCGAACACCGGGGAGCTGTTTTTT.

The V and J genes are TRBV20-1 and TRBJ2-7; D is possibly TRBD1 (5 bases). The germline CDR1 and CDR2 sequences are DFQATT and SNEGSKA (reference sequence). The CDR3 runs to 12 residues. Between the trimmed V and J ends, which lost 1 base and 5 bases, there was a span of 9 bases. The CDR3 DNA follows: TGCAGTGCTAGAGGCAGGGCCCACGAGCAGTACTTC. Translation: CSARGRAHEQYF.

This clonotype was counted at least ten times. V is TRBV12-3 or TRBV12-4 and J is TRBJ2-7, with 8 nucleotides matching TRBD2. The CDR3 length is 14 residues. Trimming removed 5 bases from V and 3 bases from J; junction bases left unmatched: 6. CDR3: CASSATGTSYEQYF. For the CDR3, the DNA is TGTGCCAGCAGTGCTACTGGGACTAGCTACGAGCAGTACTTC.

This clonotype was observed a handful of times. The chain recombines TRBV7-3 with TRBJ2-3; D is ambiguous. This CDR3 has 13 residues. Per germline, CDR1 SGHTA and CDR2 FQGTGA. Trimming left V 2 bases short and J 2 bases short, with 5 bases between. The CDR3 here is CASSLPHTDTQYF. The CDR3 DNA follows: TGTGCCAGCAGCTTACCCCACACAGATACGCAGTATTTT.